This T cell receptor (beta chain) was identified in a study of cytomegalovirus exposure and HLA in healthy donors. The primer mix had 60 Vbeta and 13 Jbeta primers. Clones were read by immunoSEQ multiplex PCR, and TCRdb kept only the in-frame ones, dropping some. The table lists some 60,000 clones, around 82% of them singletons. On this clone: The antigen is undetermined.

General observations from the study: Earlier analysis yielded a pattern in which most TCR beta V segments were productive about 90% or about 30% of the time. In all likelihood, a cluster of highly shared sequence variants was a sequencing artifact.

From germline, CDR1 is KGHSH and CDR2 LQKENI. The V end lost 3 bases, the J end lost 3 bases, and 14 bases lay between the germline ends. The CDR3 runs 15 residues. The clonotype comes from a male donor in good health and CMV-seronegative. Material: PBMCs. The chain joins TRBV18 to TRBJ1-2; D is ambiguous. CDR3 sequence: CASSPAKGGDYGYTF. The DNA for the CDR3 is TGTGCCAGCTCACCGGCGAAGGGAGGCGACTATGGCTACACCTTC.